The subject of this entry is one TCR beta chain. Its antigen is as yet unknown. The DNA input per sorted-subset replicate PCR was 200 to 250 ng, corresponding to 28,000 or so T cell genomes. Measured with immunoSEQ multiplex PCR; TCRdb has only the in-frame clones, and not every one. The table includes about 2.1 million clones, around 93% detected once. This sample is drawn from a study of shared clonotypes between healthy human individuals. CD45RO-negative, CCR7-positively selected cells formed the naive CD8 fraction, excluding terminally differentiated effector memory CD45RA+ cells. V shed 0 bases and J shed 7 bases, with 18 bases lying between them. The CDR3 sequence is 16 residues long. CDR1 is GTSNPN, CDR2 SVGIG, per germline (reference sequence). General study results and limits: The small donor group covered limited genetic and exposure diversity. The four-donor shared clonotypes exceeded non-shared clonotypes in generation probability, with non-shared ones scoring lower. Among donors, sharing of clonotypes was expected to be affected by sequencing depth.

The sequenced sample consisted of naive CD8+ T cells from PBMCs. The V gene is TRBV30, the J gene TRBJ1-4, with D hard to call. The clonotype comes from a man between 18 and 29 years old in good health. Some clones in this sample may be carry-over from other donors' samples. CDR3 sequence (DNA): TGTGCCTGGAGTGTTCGCTTGGGTTTTGGCGGTGAAAAACTGTTTTTT. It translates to CAWSVRLGFGGEKLFF.